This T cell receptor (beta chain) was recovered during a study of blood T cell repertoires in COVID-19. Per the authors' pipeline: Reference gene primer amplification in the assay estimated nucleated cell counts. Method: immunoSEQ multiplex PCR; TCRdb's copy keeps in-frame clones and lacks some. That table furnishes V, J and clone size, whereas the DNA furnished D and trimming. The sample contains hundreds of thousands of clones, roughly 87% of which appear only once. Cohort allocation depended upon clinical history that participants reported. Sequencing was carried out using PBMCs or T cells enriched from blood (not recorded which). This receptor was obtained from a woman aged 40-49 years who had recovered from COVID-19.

The CDR3: CASSLQGYQETQYF. The DNA for the CDR3 is TGTGCCAGCAGCTTACAGGGATACCAAGAGACCCAGTACTTC. V is TRBV5-4 and J is TRBJ2-5, with D perhaps TRBD1 (6 bases). Trimming took off 2 bases at V and 0 bases at J, with 8 bases between the two ends. This CDR3 spans 14 amino acids. The V gene's germline CDR1 is SGHNT and CDR2 YYREEE (reference sequence).